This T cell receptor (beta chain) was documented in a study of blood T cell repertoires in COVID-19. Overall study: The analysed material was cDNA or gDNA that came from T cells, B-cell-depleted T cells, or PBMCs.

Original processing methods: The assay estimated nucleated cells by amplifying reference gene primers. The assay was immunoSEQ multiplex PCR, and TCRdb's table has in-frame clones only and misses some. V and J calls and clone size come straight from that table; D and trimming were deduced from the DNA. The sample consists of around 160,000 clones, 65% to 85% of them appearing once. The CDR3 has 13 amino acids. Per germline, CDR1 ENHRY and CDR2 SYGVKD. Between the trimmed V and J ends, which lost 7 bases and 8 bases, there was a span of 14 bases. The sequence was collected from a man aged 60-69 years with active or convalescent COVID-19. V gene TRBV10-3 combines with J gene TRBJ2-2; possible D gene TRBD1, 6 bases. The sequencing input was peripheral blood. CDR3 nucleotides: TGTGCCATCACGTACAGGGAAGCTGGGGAGCTGTTTTTT. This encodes CAITYREAGELFF.